A selection of T cell receptor beta chains follows, all from one sample in a study of blood T cell repertoires in COVID-19. Repertoires were generated with immunoSEQ multiplex PCR, while TCRdb's copy carries only in-frame clones and drops some. The sample lists around 100,000 clones, over 75% seen once, with roughly 12% in the top ten. Sequenced sample: peripheral blood. The receptor source for this set is a human donor in a cohort sampled during active COVID-19. The CDR3 runs from the conserved cysteine through the conserved F or W. A D gene is named only where the DNA matches it firmly.

d_call | cdr3_length | j_call | v_call | cdr3_nt | cdr3_aa
. | 16 | TRBJ1-6 | TRBV3-1/TRBV3-2 | TGTGCCAGCAGCCAATTCGTGCAGGGCTCGTATTCACCCCTCCACTTT | CASSQFVQGSYSPLHF
. | 15 | TRBJ1-2 | TRBV5-5 | TGTGCCAGCAGCTCCGGAGGGACCCAAACGCATGGCTACACCTTC | CASSSGGTQTHGYTF
. | 13 | TRBJ2-1 | TRBV12-3/TRBV12-4 | TGTGCCAGCAGTTTTGGGCCCACCCATGAGCAGTTCTTC | CASSFGPTHEQFF
. | 13 | TRBJ2-3 | TRBV3-1/TRBV3-2 | TGTGCCAGCAGCCGGAGCGGCTCCGATACGCAGTATTTT | CASSRSGSDTQYF
TRBD1 | 13 | TRBJ2-4 | TRBV3-1/TRBV3-2 | TGTGCCAGCTCCGGGACAGGGGGCGGCATTCAGTACTTC | CASSGTGGGIQYF
. | 15 | TRBJ1-1 | TRBV28 | TGTGCCAGCAGTTCCGAGGGGCGGGGACTCCCTGAAGCTTTCTTT | CASSSEGRGLPEAFF
. | 14 | TRBJ1-2 | TRBV9 | TGTGCCAGCAGCGTAGGGGAGGTTTTTATGGGCTACACCTTC | CASSVGEVFMGYTF
TRBD1 | 13 | TRBJ2-7 | TRBV2 | TGTGCCAGCAGCCGGGACAGCGGCTACGAGCAGTACTTC | CASSRDSGYEQYF
TRBD1 | 15 | TRBJ1-1 | TRBV18 | TGTGCCAGCTCACCACCTCCCAGGGGGACCTCGGAAGCTTTCTTT | CASSPPPRGTSEAFF
. | 15 | TRBJ2-6 | TRBV11-2 | TGTGCCAGCAGCGTAACAGGCTCTGGGGCCAACGTCCTGACTTTC | CASSVTGSGANVLTF
. | 12 | TRBJ1-1 | TRBV29-1 | TGCAGCGTAGCACAGGGAGGGACTGAAGCTTTCTTT | CSVAQGGTEAFF
. | 14 | TRBJ1-1 | TRBV7-2 | TGTGCCAGCAGCTTCAGTCAGGGGAAGGGTGAAGCTTTCTTT | CASSFSQGKGEAFF
TRBD1 | 16 | TRBJ1-2 | TRBV20-1 | TGCAGTGCTAGTCAGGCCGGGACAGGGGTAAGGGATGGCTACACCTTC | CSASQAGTGVRDGYTF
TRBD1 | 16 | TRBJ2-5 | TRBV7-9 | TGTGCCAGCAGCTCCCGGACAGGGGGAAGGGGCGAGACCCAGTACTTC | CASSSRTGGRGETQYF